This T cell receptor beta chain derives from a study of kidney transplant recipient with SARS-CoV-2 infection. This clonotype was seen ten or more times. The CDR3 consists of 14 residues. CDR1 and CDR2 from the germline V gene are MDHEN and SYDVKM. The V gene lost 4 bases and the J gene lost 5 bases, with 14 bases spanning the gap. A single record per CDR3 protein comes from TCRdb applying MiXCR to the reads. The repertoire consists of about 250,000 distinct CDR3 sequences, with 29% occurring once and the leading ten covering about 7%. The sequence came from a male patient aged 30 to 40 who had COVID-19 and was a kidney transplant recipient. Some T cells may be supplied by the graft donor. The input for sequencing was a blood sample, taken at baseline and between days 110 and 120 from a kidney transplant recipient. This chain joins TRBV28 and TRBJ1-2, with D maybe TRBD1 (5 bases). The CDR3 here is CASSSGTAPYGYTF. The CDR3 nucleotides are TGTGCCAGCAGTTCCGGGACCGCGCCTTATGGCTACACCTTC.